This TCR beta chain was observed in a study of cytomegalovirus exposure and HLA in healthy donors. Study findings and constraints: Earlier analysis looked at TCR beta V segments, and most were productive about 90% or about 30% of the time.

This clone showed up just once. Its antigen is currently unknown. The CDR3 extends over 14 amino acids. Germline CDR1 is SGHRS and CDR2 is YFSETQ. After removal of 0 bases from V and 8 bases from J, the junction contained 5 bases not matched to a gene. PCR used 60 Vbeta primers and 13 Jbeta primers. Here immunoSEQ multiplex PCR was the method, and the copy in TCRdb shows in-frame clones only, minus some. The profile shows about 170,000 clones, around 75% of them singletons. Sequencing was done on a sample of PBMCs. This chain links TRBV5-1 with TRBJ1-2, with 9 bases fitting TRBD1. The clonotype comes from a male donor in good health and CMV-seronegative. The CDR3 spells CASSLVNRGQGYTF. The CDR3 DNA is TGCGCCAGCAGCTTGGTAAACAGGGGGCAAGGCTACACCTTC.